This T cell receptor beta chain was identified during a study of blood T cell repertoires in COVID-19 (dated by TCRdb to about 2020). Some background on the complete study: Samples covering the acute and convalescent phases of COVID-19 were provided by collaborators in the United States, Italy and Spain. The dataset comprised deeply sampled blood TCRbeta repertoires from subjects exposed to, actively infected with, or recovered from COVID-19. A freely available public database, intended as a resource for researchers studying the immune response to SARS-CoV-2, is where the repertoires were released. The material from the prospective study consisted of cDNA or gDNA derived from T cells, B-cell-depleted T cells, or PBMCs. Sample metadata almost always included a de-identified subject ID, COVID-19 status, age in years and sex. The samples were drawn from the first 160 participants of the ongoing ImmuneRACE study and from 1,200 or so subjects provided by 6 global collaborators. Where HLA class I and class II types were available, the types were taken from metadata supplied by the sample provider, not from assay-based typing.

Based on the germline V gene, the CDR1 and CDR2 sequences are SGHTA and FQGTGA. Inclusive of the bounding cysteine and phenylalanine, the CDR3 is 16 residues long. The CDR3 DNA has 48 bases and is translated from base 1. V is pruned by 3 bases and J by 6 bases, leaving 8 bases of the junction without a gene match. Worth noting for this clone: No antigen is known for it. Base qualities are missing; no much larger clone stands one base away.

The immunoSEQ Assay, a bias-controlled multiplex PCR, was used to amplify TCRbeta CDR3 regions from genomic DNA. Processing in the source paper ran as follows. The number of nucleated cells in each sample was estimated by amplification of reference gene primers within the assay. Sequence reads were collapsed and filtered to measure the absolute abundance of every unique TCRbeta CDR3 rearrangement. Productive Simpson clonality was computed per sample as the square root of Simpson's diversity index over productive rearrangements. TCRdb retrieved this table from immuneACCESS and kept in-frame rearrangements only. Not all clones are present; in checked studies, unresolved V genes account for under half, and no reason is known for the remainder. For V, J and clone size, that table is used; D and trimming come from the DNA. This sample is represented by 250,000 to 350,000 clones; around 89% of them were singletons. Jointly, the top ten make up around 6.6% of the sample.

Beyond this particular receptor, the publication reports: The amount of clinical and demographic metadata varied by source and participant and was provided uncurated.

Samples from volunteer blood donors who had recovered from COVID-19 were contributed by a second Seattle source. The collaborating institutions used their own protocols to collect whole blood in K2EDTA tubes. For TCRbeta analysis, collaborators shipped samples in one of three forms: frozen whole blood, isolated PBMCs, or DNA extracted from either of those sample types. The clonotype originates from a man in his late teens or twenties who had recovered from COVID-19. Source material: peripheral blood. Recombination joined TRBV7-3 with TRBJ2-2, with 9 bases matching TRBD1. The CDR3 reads CASSLSGTGLPGELFF. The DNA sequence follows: TGTGCCAGCAGCTTGAGTGGGACAGGGCTCCCCGGGGAGCTGTTTTTT. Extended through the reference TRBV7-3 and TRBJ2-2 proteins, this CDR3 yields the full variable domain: GAGVSQTPSNKVTEKGKYVELRCDPISGHTALYWYRQSLGQGPEFLIYFQGTGAADDSGLPNDRFFAVRPEGSVSTLKIQRTERGDSAVYLCASSLSGTGLPGELFFGEGSRLTVL.